Each of the 28 T cell receptor beta chains below was sequenced from the same sample in a study of T-cell memory formation after mild COVID-19 listed by TCRdb under 2021. The library was generated by 5' RACE. Sequencing instrument: Illumina NovaSeq 6000. TCRdb ran its own pipeline on the public reads, namely fastp trimming at Q25 and MiXCR clone calling, and kept in-frame beta chains. When rows share a CDR3 protein, they turn into one entry using the most common DNA and genes. In all, the sample holds fewer than 650,000 distinct CDR3 sequences, and 17% of those were seen once. Roughly 7.7% of the sample rests with the top ten. Sequencing was done on a sample of PBMCs or a T cell subset sorted from them (not recorded which). Receptors were obtained from an adult woman who had mild COVID-19 (a few samples of this study predate the infection). The sample titles of this study are shuffled in the database, so cell type and time point are left out; the donor was told from shared clones.

The chain uses TRBV6-1 and TRBJ2-2; D uncertain. CDR3 length equals 15 residues. CDR1 and CDR2 (germline): MNHNS, SASEGT. The V end lost 2 bases, the J end lost 5 bases, and 12 bases lay between the germline ends. For the CDR3, the DNA is TGTGCCAGCAGTGAAATGGCAGGCCCAACCGGGGAGCTGTTTTTT. Its translation is CASSEMAGPTGELFF.

The chain joins TRBV4-2 to TRBJ2-7, with D possibly being TRBD1 or TRBD2 (6 bases each). The CDR3 has 14 amino acids. V dropped 1 base and J dropped 6 bases, with 13 bases sitting between them. Germline V gives CDR1 LGHNA, CDR2 YNFKEQ. CDR3 sequence reads: CASSQGRGGTEQYF. The CDR3 DNA reads as TGTGCCAGCAGCCAAGGGAGAGGGGGGACCGAGCAGTACTTC.

The chain carries TRBV24-1 and TRBJ2-3; 9 bases are shared with TRBD2. With V trimmed by 1 base and J by 1 base, 8 bases remained unmatched. CDR3 size: 18 residues. Germline values: CDR1 KGHDR, CDR2 SFDVKD. The DNA for the CDR3 is TGTGCCACCAGTGATTTTGGTAGGAGCGGGGGGCGCACAGATACGCAGTATTTT. Amino acid sequence: CATSDFGRSGGRTDTQYF.

This clonotype showed up just a few times. This rearrangement joins TRBV5-7 to TRBJ1-5; D gene unclear. TRBV5-7 is an ORF, with its function uncertain. This CDR3 comprises 14 residues. The CDR3 bases are TGTGCGAGACCACCGCCCCTCGGGCATCAGCCCCAGCATTTT. Its translation is CARPPPLGHQPQHF.

This chain joins TRBV21-1 and TRBJ2-3; TRBD1 is the table's D call, not checked against the DNA. TRBV21-1 is marked as a pseudogene. The CDR3 is 17 amino acids. The CDR3 DNA is TGTGCCAGCAGCACCCCGAGGGACAGGGGGGGTTTAAATACGCAGTATTTT. Its protein is CASSTPRDRGGLNTQYF.

This clonotype has only a few counts. DNA of the CDR3: TGTGCCAGCAGTTTAAGACAGGTCCCCTACAATGAGCAGTTCTTC. Its translation is CASSLRQVPYNEQFF. The rearrangement uses TRBV12-3 or TRBV12-4 and TRBJ2-1, with D perhaps TRBD1 (6 bases). With 2 bases removed from V and 2 bases from J, the gap between germline ends came to 10 bases. The CDR3 contains 15 residues.

The chain employs TRBV3-1 and TRBJ2-5; TRBD2 agrees at 10 bases. Germline values: CDR1 LGHDT, CDR2 YNNKEL (reference sequence). The V gene end was trimmed by 3 bases and the J gene end by 5 bases; junction bases not matched to a gene: 12. The CDR3 totals 17 residues. CDR3 nucleotide sequence: TGTGCCAGCAGCCAGTTGTGGAGCGGGGGGGCCCGGGAGACCCAGTACTTC. It encodes CASSQLWSGGARETQYF.

CDR3 sequence reads: CASSYRVAPSARDQPQHF. The CDR3 DNA follows: TGTGCCAGCAGTTACAGGGTGGCACCTTCCGCACGGGATCAGCCCCAGCATTTT. This chain connects TRBV12-3 or TRBV12-4 to TRBJ1-5; the D gene is possibly TRBD1 (6 bases). The CDR3 runs to 18 residues. Between the trimmed V and J ends, which lost 4 bases and 5 bases, there was a span of 24 bases.

Ten or more counts support this clonotype. V is TRBV9 and J is TRBJ2-2, with TRBD2 identical over 8 bases. Germline V gene lookup returns CDR1 SGDLS and CDR2 YYNGEE. V lost 7 bases and J lost 4; bases outside the gene matches: 12. This CDR3 has 16 amino acids. The CDR3 DNA reads as TGTGCCAGCGCGCCCCGTCCGGGAGGGGCCACCGGGGAGCTGTTTTTT. Translation: CASAPRPGGATGELFF.

V gene TRBV6-2 or TRBV6-3 combines with J gene TRBJ2-7, with 8 bases fitting TRBD2. The CDR3 sequence is 15 residues long. V trimming: 0 bases; J trimming: 3 bases; junction bases outside the gene matches: 4. Germline V gene lookup returns CDR1 MNHEY and CDR2 SVGEGT. CDR3 in amino acids: CASSYSEREFYEQYF. The CDR3 DNA follows: TGTGCCAGCAGTTACTCGGAGCGGGAGTTCTACGAGCAGTACTTC.

This clonotype was observed a handful of times. This chain uses TRBV3-1 with TRBJ2-1; D uncertain. Germline CDR1 LGHDT, CDR2 YNNKEL (reference sequence). Trimming took 0 bases from V and 9 from J, leaving 18 bases between them. CDR3 length equals 16 residues. The CDR3, as DNA: TGTGCCAGCAGCCAAGAAGTGGTGAGCTCCCGCGGTGAGCAGTTCTTC. Its protein is CASSQEVVSSRGEQFF.

This clonotype was picked up a small number of times. The CDR3 is CASSRDRVGGGYTF. The CDR3 DNA follows: TGTGCCAGCAGCCGGGACAGGGTAGGAGGTGGCTACACCTTC. V is TRBV11-2 and J is TRBJ1-2; 9 positions agree with TRBD1. The CDR3 has 14 amino acids. Unmatched junction bases numbered 8, after V lost 5 bases and J lost 7 bases. CDR1 and CDR2 from the germline V gene are SGHAT and FQNNGV.

V and J are TRBV7-8 and TRBJ1-2; D unclear. The CDR3 contains 14 residues. The V gene's germline CDR1 is SGHVS and CDR2 FQNEAQ. Trimming took off 2 bases at V and 7 bases at J, with 14 bases between the two ends. CDR3 sequence: CASSLSSGPSGYTF. As DNA, the CDR3 is TGTGCCAGCAGCTTAAGTTCGGGCCCCTCTGGCTACACCTTC.

There are a few counts of this clonotype. The chain employs TRBV20-1 and TRBJ1-1; D perhaps matches TRBD1 (6 bases). There are 15 residues in the CDR3. Germline CDR1 DFQATT, CDR2 SNEGSKA (reference sequence). V lost 5 bases, J lost 4 bases, and 20 bases lay in between. The CDR3 reads CSAGRGGRLSTEAFF. The CDR3, as DNA: TGCAGTGCTGGGCGGGGGGGCCGACTAAGCACTGAAGCTTTCTTT.

This clonotype showed up just a few times. The chain uses TRBV15 and TRBJ2-7; 8 bases are a match to TRBD1. This CDR3 is built from 16 residues. With 2 bases clipped from V and 2 bases from J, the junction kept 8 bases outside the gene matches. Looked up from germline, CDR1 is LNHNV and CDR2 is YYDKDF (reference sequence). CDR3 protein: CATSRKTGTGPYEQYF. Here the CDR3 DNA reads TGTGCCACCAGCAGAAAAACCGGGACAGGTCCCTACGAGCAGTACTTC. Full variable domain (remainder filled in from reference TRBV15 and TRBJ2-7): DAMVIQNPRYQVTQFGKPVTLSCSQTLNHNVMYWYQQKSSQAPKLLFHYYDKDFNNEADTPDNFQSRRPNTSFCFLDIRSPGLGDTAMYLCATSRKTGTGPYEQYFGPGTRLTVT.

There are many counts of this clonotype. The chain couples TRBV12-3 or TRBV12-4 to TRBJ1-2, with TRBD1 matching over 7 bases. V gave up 6 bases and J gave up 11 bases; unmatched junction bases: 9. The CDR3 totals 12 residues. This CDR3 reads CASRATGIRYTF. CDR3 bases: TGTGCCAGCAGGGCGACAGGGATAAGGTACACCTTC.

The V and J genes are TRBV20-1 and TRBJ2-3, with 9 bases lining up with TRBD2. Germline V gene lookup returns CDR1 DFQATT and CDR2 SNEGSKA (reference sequence). Trimming at V came to 5 bases and at J to 0 bases, leaving 18 bases not matched to a gene. The CDR3 runs to 19 residues. In DNA, the CDR3 is TGCAGTGCTCGCCCCCTGGGAAGCGGGGGGCATCCTAGCACAGATACGCAGTATTTT. Translated: CSARPLGSGGHPSTDTQYF.

The sample holds many counts of this clonotype. The chain links TRBV27 to TRBJ2-1; D remains unclear. Germline values: CDR1 MNHEY, CDR2 SMNVEV (reference sequence). There are 15 residues in the CDR3. Trimming shortened V by 0 bases and J by 4 bases, and 10 bases separated the two germline ends. The CDR3 loop is CASSLSPTDYNEQFF. In DNA, the CDR3 is TGTGCCAGCAGTTTATCCCCAACGGATTACAATGAGCAGTTCTTC.

This clonotype was picked up a small number of times. V usage is TRBV23-1 and J usage is TRBJ2-5, with 11 bases matching TRBD2. TRBV23-1 is an ORF for which the function is uncertain. V shed 1 base and J 5 bases; nucleotides not matched to a gene: 9. The CDR3 sequence is 17 residues long. This CDR3 reads CASSQFCTSGRTETQYF. CDR3 nucleotides: TGCGCCAGCAGTCAATTCTGTACTAGCGGGAGAACGGAGACCCAGTACTTC.

The CDR3 nucleotides are TGTGCCACTATGAGGTTCAGCAATCAGCCCCAGCATTTT. Translating gives CATMRFSNQPQHF. The chain employs TRBV6-2 or TRBV6-3 and TRBJ1-5; D remains ambiguous. Germline V gene sequence: CDR1 MNHEY, CDR2 SVGEGT. This CDR3 comprises 13 residues. Trimming removed 10 bases at V and 1 base at J, with 11 bases between.

The chain links TRBV29-1 to TRBJ2-5, with a tentative D call TRBD2 (7 bases). Germline values: CDR1 SQVTM, CDR2 ANQGSEA. Deletions cut 1 base from V and 2 bases from J, with 17 bases between. CDR3 length: 16 residues. CDR3 DNA sequence: TGCAGCGTTGAAGGGAGGAGGGGGGGCCGACAAGAGACCCAGTACTTC. It yields the protein CSVEGRRGGRQETQYF.

This clonotype was seen more than once but under ten times. The V and J genes are TRBV5-1 and TRBJ2-7, with 8 bases that match TRBD1. This CDR3 is 15 amino acids long. Trimming took 3 bases from V and 2 from J; bases not matched to a gene: 7. Germline V gene sequence: CDR1 SGHRS, CDR2 YFSETQ. CDR3 protein: CASSSGGQGPYEQYF. For the CDR3, the DNA is TGCGCCAGCAGCTCGGGCGGACAGGGCCCCTACGAGCAGTACTTC.

A few counts support this clonotype. For the CDR3, the DNA is TGTGCCAGCAGCCTAAAGGGAACATGGGAGGGGTATGGCTACACCTTC. It codes for CASSLKGTWEGYGYTF. The rearrangement joins TRBV12-3 or TRBV12-4 to TRBJ1-2; TRBD1 might be the D (5 bases). V was trimmed by 6 bases and J by 5 bases, leaving 22 bases between them. The CDR3 is made up of 16 amino acids.

The J gene is TRBJ1-2, the V gene TRBV29-1; the D is unclear. Per the germline V gene, CDR1 is SQVTM and CDR2 is ANQGSEA. The CDR3 extends over 13 amino acids. V was shortened by 4 bases and J by 3 bases, with 12 bases between the two germline ends. In DNA form, the CDR3 reads TGCAGCGTTGTAACGCCCACGGACTATGGCTACACCTTC. Protein: CSVVTPTDYGYTF.

This clonotype was detected a few times. This rearrangement joins TRBV13 to TRBJ2-7; D is possibly TRBD2 (6 bases). With 1 base removed from V and 2 bases from J, the gap between germline ends came to 9 bases. This CDR3 is 14 amino acids long. The germline V gene has CDR1 PRHDT and CDR2 FYEKMQ (reference sequence). The DNA for the CDR3 is TGTGCCAGCAGCTTAGCGGGAGAGACCTACGAGCAGTACTTC. It is translated as CASSLAGETYEQYF.

This clonotype appeared many times. The chain joins TRBV12-3 or TRBV12-4 to TRBJ2-3; D gene unclear. This CDR3 comprises 11 residues. The V end lost 6 bases, the J end lost 1 base, and 2 bases lay between the germline ends. The CDR3 loop reads CASSRTDTQYF. The CDR3 DNA sequence: TGTGCCAGCAGCCGCACAGATACGCAGTATTTT.

This clonotype has more than one count but fewer than ten. V gene TRBV12-3 or TRBV12-4 combines with J gene TRBJ2-7; D may be TRBD1 (6 bases). The CDR3 is made up of 13 amino acids. V was pared by 5 bases and J by 3 bases, with 11 bases between. The CDR3 nucleotides are TGTGCCAGCAGTCGCGCAGGGGTCTACGAGCAGTACTTC. Translation gives CASSRAGVYEQYF.

The rearrangement joins TRBV29-1 to TRBJ1-5, with a possible D match to TRBD1 (5 bases). In germline, CDR1 is SQVTM, CDR2 ANQGSEA. The V end was cut by 4 bases, the J end by 7 bases, with 14 bases between. The CDR3 length is 13 residues. The CDR3 loop is CSVALGGDQPQHF. In nucleotides, the CDR3 is TGCAGCGTTGCCCTCGGAGGGGACCAGCCCCAGCATTTT.